This T cell receptor (beta chain) was captured in a study of cytomegalovirus exposure and HLA in healthy donors (dated by TCRdb to 2017 to 2019). Background on the whole study: An earlier analysis of 587 of the donors reported 250 to 300 Gb of sequence data and 117 million unique TCR beta sequences obtained from around 190 million T cells. High-throughput TCR immunosequencing, statistical association of individual TCRs with disease status, and machine learning were combined to predict cytomegalovirus infection status. On average, approximately 250,000 unique TCR beta nucleotide sequences were sequenced per donor among 398 genotyped donors of the cohort, with around 19% of those sequences being non-productive. In an earlier analysis of several hundred of the donors, high-throughput TCR beta sequencing was used to judge whether each TCR beta V gene segment behaved as functional or pseudogenic. Every repertoire in the discovery cohort had been generated on one and the same sequencing platform. The study was designed to test whether signatures of past pathogen exposure could be identified by cataloging public T cell receptors. Among the approximately 400 genotyped donors, around 81% belonged to the genetic ancestry cluster associated with self-reported Caucasian donors. HLA typing covered class I and class II loci at four-digit resolution. Alongside the repertoire data, information on donor age, sex, ethnicity and CMV serostatus was compiled. Roughly 5 DR-DQ haplotypes were handled as single units for association and clustering, since linkage in the cohort was strong. The later analysis used no new phenotypic data to find candidate immune exposures, relying instead on TCR beta sequences and their occurrence across donors. A later analysis re-examined previously published TCR beta repertoires from roughly 720 donors and added high-resolution HLA genotyping to investigate patterns of TCR occurrence. About 280 gigabases of sequencing data and roughly 80 million unique TCR sequences made up an early release that covered several hundred HLA-typed donors. The number of donors typed differed by locus, with about 629-640 for A, B, C, DRB1 and DQB1, roughly 550 for DQA1, about 610 for DPA1, and over 400 for DPB1. A separate validation cohort of about 110 different subjects was used in addition to the approximately 640-subject first cohort. Using immunosequencing, the study profiled T cell repertoires from around 670 subjects and related those repertoires to cytomegalovirus serostatus. Genome-wide SNP genotypes for about 65% of the roughly 670 donors were used in a later genetic analysis, which treated that subset as a discovery cohort.

Libraries came from the immunoSEQ multiplex PCR assay. For the multiplex PCR, a mixture combining 60 forward primers for TCR Vbeta segments and 13 reverse primers for TCR Jbeta segments was used. The CDR3 region of rearranged TCR beta genes was amplified from genomic DNA by a multiplex PCR assay. The Illumina HiSeq System was used to sequence the amplified TCR beta libraries as 87-base-pair reads. In the original analysis: Across the 670 or so repertoires, a later analysis counted tens of millions of unique TCR beta chains, around 11 million of which were shared by at least two donors. Raw reads were error-corrected and collapsed into unique sequences with a nearest-neighbor algorithm that merged closely related sequences to remove PCR and sequencing errors. V, D and J gene segments were assigned by aligning CDR3 sequences to IMGT reference sequences. Each retained sequence needed at least a six-nucleotide match to both a V gene segment and a J gene segment. Rearrangements were called productive when the CDR3 lacked stop codons and stayed in frame with V and J; all others were non-productive. CDR3 was defined according to IMGT convention as the region running from the second conserved V-encoded cysteine to the conserved J-encoded phenylalanine. The earlier analysis of a few hundred of the donors excluded sequences that lacked an unambiguous match to a single V gene segment. An earlier analysis of over 450 of the donors classified V segments as functional when productive rearrangements were above 56.7% and as segregating when the standard deviation between donors was above 5%. A statistical classification framework was built for diagnosing cytomegalovirus status from the catalog of TCR beta chain sequences. In a later analysis, TCR nucleotide sequences were compared against IMGT/GENE-DB human TR gene sequences so that V and J genes could be assigned. In a later analysis, CDR3 sequences and most-parsimonious VDJ recombination scenarios were assigned using the TCRdist pipeline. In a later analysis, every TCR beta chain was defined by the combination of its CDR3 amino acid sequence and its V-gene family, and reads without a unique V-gene family were dropped. To address suspected cross-contamination and a sequencing artifact, a later analysis removed approximately 600 highly shared, low-generation-probability nucleotide sequences. In a later analysis, a clonal expansion index was calculated for each public chain from normalized within-repertoire ranks of inferred template counts. In a later analysis, generation probabilities were computed with a VDJ recombination model fitted to out-of-frame rearrangements, and the resulting probabilities were checked against IGoR. Hypergeometric tests were used in a later analysis to score TCR-TCR, TCR-HLA and TCR-CMV co-occurrence, with a repertoire-size bias correction applied to the TCR pairs. To estimate false discovery rates, a later analysis permuted the HLA or CMV assignments 20 times. In a later analysis, co-occurring TCRs were grouped using DBSCAN, with TCRdist sequence similarity added in when clustering inside HLA-allele-positive subsets. Repertoires with fewer than 30,000 or more than 120,000 public chains, plus five repertoires with anomalous nucleotide sharing, were excluded from co-occurrence clustering. In TCRdb, the immuneACCESS table is reduced to in-frame sequences with V and J assigned. These tables do not hold every clone; where another copy was compared, an unresolved V gene accounts for under half, and the others remain unexplained. V, J and clone size were drawn from that table, and D and trimming were deduced from the DNA. This sample is represented by approximately 70,000 clones; approximately 70% of them were singletons. The top ten constitute 12% to 15% of the sample.

Results the study describes overall, beyond this receptor: In a later analysis, TCR association rates were found to vary across HLA loci, with the most associated TCRs seen for DRB1 alleles and the fewest for HLA-C alleles. According to a later genetic analysis, donors in an Asian-associated ancestry cluster had fewer N-insertions in productive TCRs than the approximately 670-donor mean. A total of 150 or so TCR beta chains were listed by the study as associated with cytomegalovirus. According to a later analysis, most CMV-associated TCR beta chains appeared to be HLA-restricted, and the HLA associations seemed to be driven largely by CMV exposure. An earlier analysis of approximately 530 of the donors showed that most TCR beta V segments appeared in productive rearrangements either about 87% or about 30% of the time, which broadly matched IMGT annotations. A cluster of highly shared sequence variants was judged likely to represent a technical artifact of the sequencing pipeline. Because the 87-base-pair reads could not distinguish some IMGT-functional V segments, including TRBV6-2 and TRBV6-3, those segments were excluded. In vitro tests confirmed that three of the cytomegalovirus-associated TCR beta chains recognize cytomegalovirus antigens. Because HLA typing was missing for some donors at each locus, association tests included only the typed subset. Only TCR beta chains were sequenced in this cohort, and the absence of alpha or paired-chain data limited detectable features. A later analysis reported that several top co-occurrence clusters appeared linked to parvovirus B19, influenza, CMV and Epstein-Barr virus. Roughly uniform sequencing depth across donors was assumed in presence/absence analyses, although this assumption may not hold. The classifier was reported to diagnose cytomegalovirus status with high specificity and sensitivity in both the original cohort and the validation cohort. In a later genetic analysis, a missense DCLRE1C variant was associated with V-gene and J-gene trimming of TCR beta chains, and the association was replicated in an independent cohort. In a later analysis, HLA-associated TCR beta chains showed more clonal expansion and lower generation probabilities than non-associated chains that were equally common. When HLA alleles, especially DR and DQ, strongly co-occurred, attributing TCR associations to individual alleles was difficult. A further reported finding was that TCR beta sequences accurately predicted the HLA-A and HLA-B alleles for most subjects in the first cohort. Across donors, most TCR sequences were observed very rarely, whereas some public TCRs were present in many individuals. Specific HLA alleles were associated with some 15,000 TCR beta sequences at a false discovery rate of 0.05 in a later analysis. CMV serostatus was the only immune exposure information available for the cohort. Over 15 rarely observed V segments, including chromosome 9 orphons, were excluded from the earlier analysis of a few hundred of the donors because counts were too low. Linkage disequilibrium might explain the correlated functional status among segregating V segments, but an unknown experimental factor could not be excluded. It was suggested by the authors that the approach could potentially be generalized to other disease states and immunological phenotypes.

The cohort comprised 666 healthy bone marrow donors. Cohort members were all nominally healthy when sampled, although unrecorded immune exposures were likely present. The donor tested CMV seropositive and was one of the 289 seropositive cohort members. A peripheral blood sample was collected from each donor, and TCR beta sequencing was performed on peripheral blood mononuclear cells. The Qiagen DNeasy Blood Extraction Kit was used to extract genomic DNA from the blood cell samples. With respect to this clone: Its antigen target is currently unknown. Base qualities were left out, and no much larger clone turns up one base away.

Inclusive of the bounding cysteine and phenylalanine, the CDR3 is 14 residues long. CDR3 DNA is the only sequence kept; it has 42 bases, read in frame from the first base. V and J are trimmed by 5 bases and 5 bases, and the gene matches miss 8 bases of the junction. Taken from the germline V gene (reference sequence), the CDR1 and CDR2 loops are LNHDA and SQIVND. This TCR was recovered from a male donor in good health and CMV-seropositive. The sequenced sample consisted of PBMCs. The sequence is built from TRBV19 and TRBJ1-2; the junction holds 7 bases that match TRBD1. The CDR3 corresponds to CASSPGQEPYGYTF. The bases read TGTGCCAGTAGTCCCGGACAGGAGCCGTATGGCTACACCTTC.